This T cell receptor (beta chain) derives from a study of patients and donors after allogeneic stem cell transplantation. This clonotype was observed a handful of times. V was shortened by 3 bases and J by 0 bases, with 9 bases between the two germline ends. In germline, CDR1 is DFQATT, CDR2 SNEGSKA (reference sequence). This CDR3 is built from 14 residues. TCRdb passed the RT-PCR reads through MiXCR, listing each CDR3 protein once. The repertoire consists of 150,000 or so distinct CDR3 sequences, with about 24% occurring once and the leading ten covering roughly 26%. The clonotype comes from a human donor who was either an allogeneic HSCT recipient or a stem cell or donor lymphocyte infusion donor (not recorded which). It is not recorded whose cells these are; they may come from a transplant donor. The sequenced material came from blood, either unsorted or a sorted T cell fraction (not recorded which). The V call is TRBV20-1, the J call TRBJ1-3; D gene unclear. CDR3 residues: CSASVASSGNTIYF. The DNA of the CDR3 is TGCAGTGCTAGCGTAGCCAGCTCTGGAAACACCATATATTTT.